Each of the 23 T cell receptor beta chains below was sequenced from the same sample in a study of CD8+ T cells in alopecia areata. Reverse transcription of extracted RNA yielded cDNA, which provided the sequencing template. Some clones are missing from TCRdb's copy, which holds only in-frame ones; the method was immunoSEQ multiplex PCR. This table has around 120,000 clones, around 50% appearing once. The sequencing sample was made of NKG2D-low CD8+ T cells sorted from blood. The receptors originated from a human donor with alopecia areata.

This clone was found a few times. The CDR3 region is CSVRRADTQYF. The CDR3 DNA sequence: TGCAGCGTTCGAAGGGCAGATACGCAGTATTTT. V usage is TRBV29-1 and J usage is TRBJ2-3, with D hard to call. The CDR3 loop spans 11 amino acids. Germline V gene lookup returns CDR1 SQVTM and CDR2 ANQGSEA. Trimming took 5 bases from V and 4 from J, leaving 7 bases between them.

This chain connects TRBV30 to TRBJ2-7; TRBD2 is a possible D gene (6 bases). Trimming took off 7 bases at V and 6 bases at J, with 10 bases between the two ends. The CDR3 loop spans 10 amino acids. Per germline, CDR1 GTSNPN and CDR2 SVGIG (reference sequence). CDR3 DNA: TGTGCCTCGGGGGTTGGCGAGCAGTACTTC. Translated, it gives CASGVGEQYF.

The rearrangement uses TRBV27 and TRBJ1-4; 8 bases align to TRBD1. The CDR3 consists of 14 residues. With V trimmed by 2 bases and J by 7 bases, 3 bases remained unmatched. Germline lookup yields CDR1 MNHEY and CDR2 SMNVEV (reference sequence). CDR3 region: CASSLAGGLEKLFF. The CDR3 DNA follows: TGTGCCAGCAGTTTAGCAGGGGGCCTTGAAAAACTGTTTTTT. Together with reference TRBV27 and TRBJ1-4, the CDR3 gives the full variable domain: EAQVTQNPRYLITVTGKKLTVTCSQNMNHEYMSWYRQDPGLGLRQIYYSMNVEVTDKGDVPEGYKVSRKEKRNFPLILESPSPNQTSLYFCASSLAGGLEKLFFGSGTQLSVL.

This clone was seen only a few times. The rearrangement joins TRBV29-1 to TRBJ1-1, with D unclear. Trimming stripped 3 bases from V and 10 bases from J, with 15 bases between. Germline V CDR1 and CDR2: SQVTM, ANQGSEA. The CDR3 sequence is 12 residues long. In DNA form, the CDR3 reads TGCAGCGTTGAGGGGATGGAAAGTGGAGCTTTCTTT. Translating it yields CSVEGMESGAFF.

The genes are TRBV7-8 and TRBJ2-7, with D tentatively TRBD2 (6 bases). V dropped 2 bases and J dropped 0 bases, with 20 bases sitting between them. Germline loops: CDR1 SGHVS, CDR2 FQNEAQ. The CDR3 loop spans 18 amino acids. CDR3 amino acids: CASSLPRAGDGSSYEQYF. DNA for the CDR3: TGTGCCAGCAGCTTACCACGGGCCGGGGACGGGAGCTCCTACGAGCAGTACTTC.

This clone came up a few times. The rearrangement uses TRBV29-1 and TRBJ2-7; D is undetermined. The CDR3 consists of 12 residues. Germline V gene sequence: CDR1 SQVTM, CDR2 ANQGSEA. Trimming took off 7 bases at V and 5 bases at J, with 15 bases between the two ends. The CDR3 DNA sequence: TGCAGCGCTGAGGTGGGCGAGGACGAGCAGTACTTC. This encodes CSAEVGEDEQYF.

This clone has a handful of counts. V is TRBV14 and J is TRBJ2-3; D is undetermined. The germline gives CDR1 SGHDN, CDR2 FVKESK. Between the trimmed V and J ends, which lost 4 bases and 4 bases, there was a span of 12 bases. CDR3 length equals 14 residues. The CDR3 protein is CASSRRGPPDTQYF. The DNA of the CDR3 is TGTGCCAGCAGCCGCCGCGGCCCCCCAGATACGCAGTATTTT.

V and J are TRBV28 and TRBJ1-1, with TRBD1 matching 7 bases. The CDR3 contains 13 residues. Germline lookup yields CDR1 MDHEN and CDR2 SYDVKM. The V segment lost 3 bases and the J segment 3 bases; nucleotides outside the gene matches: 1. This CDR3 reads CASSFDRDTEAFF. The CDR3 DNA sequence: TGTGCCAGCAGTTTTGACAGGGACACTGAAGCTTTCTTT.

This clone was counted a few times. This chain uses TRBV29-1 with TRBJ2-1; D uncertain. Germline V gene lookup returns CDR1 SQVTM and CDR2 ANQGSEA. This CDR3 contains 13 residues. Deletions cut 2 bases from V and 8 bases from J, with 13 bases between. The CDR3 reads CSVEPLRSDEQFF. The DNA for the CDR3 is TGCAGCGTTGAACCCCTCCGGAGCGATGAGCAGTTCTTC.

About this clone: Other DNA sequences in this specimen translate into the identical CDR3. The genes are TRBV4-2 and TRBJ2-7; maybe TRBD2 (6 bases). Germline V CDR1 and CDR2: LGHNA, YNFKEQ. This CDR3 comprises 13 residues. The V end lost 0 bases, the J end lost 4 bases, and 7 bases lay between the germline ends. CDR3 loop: CASSQDGTYEQYF. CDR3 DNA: TGTGCCAGCAGCCAAGACGGGACTTACGAGCAGTACTTC.

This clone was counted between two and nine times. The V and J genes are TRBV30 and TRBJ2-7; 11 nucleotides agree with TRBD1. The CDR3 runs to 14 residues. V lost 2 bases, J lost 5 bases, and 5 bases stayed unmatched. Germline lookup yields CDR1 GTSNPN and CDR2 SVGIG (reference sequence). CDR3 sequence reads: CAWSSGQGVNEQYF. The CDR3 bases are TGTGCCTGGAGTTCGGGACAGGGGGTTAACGAGCAGTACTTC.

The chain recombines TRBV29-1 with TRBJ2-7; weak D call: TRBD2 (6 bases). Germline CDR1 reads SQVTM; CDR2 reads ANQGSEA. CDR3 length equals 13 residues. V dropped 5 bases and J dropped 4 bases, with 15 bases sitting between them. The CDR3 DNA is TGCAGCGTTTTAGGTACTAGCCAATACGAGCAGTACTTC. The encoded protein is CSVLGTSQYEQYF.

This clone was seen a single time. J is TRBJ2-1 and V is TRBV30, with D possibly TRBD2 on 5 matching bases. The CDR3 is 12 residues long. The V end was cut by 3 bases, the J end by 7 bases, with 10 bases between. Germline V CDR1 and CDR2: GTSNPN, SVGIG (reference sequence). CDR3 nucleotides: TGTGCCTGGAGCTACGGGGAGAATGAGCAGTTCTTC. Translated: CAWSYGENEQFF.

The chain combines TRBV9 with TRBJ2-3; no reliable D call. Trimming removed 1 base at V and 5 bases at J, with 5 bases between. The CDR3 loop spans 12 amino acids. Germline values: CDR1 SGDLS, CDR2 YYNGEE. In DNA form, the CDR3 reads TGTGCCAGCAGCGTATTGGGAGATACGCAGTATTTT. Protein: CASSVLGDTQYF.

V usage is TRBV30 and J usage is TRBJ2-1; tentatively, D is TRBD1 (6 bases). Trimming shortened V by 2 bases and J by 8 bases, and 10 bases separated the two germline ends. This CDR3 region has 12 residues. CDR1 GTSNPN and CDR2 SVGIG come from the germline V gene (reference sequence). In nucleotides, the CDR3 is TGTGCCTGGAGTTTCAGGGGCGATGAGCAGTTCTTC. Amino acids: CAWSFRGDEQFF.

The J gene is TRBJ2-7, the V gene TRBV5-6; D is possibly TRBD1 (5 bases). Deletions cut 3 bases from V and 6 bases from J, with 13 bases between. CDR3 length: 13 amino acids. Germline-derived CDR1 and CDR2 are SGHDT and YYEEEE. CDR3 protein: CASSSGSSSEQYF. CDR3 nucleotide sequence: TGTGCCAGCAGCTCAGGGTCGAGTAGCGAGCAGTACTTC.

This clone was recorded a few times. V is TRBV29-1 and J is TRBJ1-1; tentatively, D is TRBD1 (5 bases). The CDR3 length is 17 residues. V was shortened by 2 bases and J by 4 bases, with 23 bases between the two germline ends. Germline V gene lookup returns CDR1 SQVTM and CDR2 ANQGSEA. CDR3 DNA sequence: TGCAGCGTTGAAACCGGGACCGGGCGGTTAGGCGGCACTGAAGCTTTCTTT. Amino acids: CSVETGTGRLGGTEAFF.

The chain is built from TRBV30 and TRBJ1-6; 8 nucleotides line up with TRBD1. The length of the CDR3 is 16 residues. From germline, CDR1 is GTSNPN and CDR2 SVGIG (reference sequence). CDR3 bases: TGTGCTTCTGGACAGGGCTTTGGTCCCAAATATTCACCCCTCCACTTT. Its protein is CASGQGFGPKYSPLHF.

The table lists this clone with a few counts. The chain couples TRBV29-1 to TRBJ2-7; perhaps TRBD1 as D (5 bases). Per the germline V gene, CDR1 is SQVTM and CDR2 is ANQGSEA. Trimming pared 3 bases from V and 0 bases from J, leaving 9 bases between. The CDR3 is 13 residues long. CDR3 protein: CSVDVTDSYEQYF. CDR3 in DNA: TGCAGCGTTGACGTGACAGACTCCTACGAGCAGTACTTC.

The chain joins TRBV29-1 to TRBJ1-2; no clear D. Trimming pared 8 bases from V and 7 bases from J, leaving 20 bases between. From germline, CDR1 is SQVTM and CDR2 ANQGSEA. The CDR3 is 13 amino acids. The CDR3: CSSGGEGPPGYTF. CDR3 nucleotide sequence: TGCAGCTCTGGCGGGGAAGGTCCTCCTGGCTACACCTTC.

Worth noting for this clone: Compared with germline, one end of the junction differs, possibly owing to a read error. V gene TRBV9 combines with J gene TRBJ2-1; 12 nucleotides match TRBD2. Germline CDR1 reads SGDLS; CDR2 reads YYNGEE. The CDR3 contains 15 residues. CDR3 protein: CASSVGDSLAGGLIF. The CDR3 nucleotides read TGTGCCAGCAGCGTAGGAGACAGTCTAGCGGGAGGGCTGATCTTC.

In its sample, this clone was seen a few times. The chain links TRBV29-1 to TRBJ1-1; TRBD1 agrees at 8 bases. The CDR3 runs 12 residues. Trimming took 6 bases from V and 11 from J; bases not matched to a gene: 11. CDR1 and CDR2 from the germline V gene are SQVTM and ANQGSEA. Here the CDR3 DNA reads TGCAGCGTAAGCTCTGAGACAGGGGCCGCTTTCTTT. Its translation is CSVSSETGAAFF.

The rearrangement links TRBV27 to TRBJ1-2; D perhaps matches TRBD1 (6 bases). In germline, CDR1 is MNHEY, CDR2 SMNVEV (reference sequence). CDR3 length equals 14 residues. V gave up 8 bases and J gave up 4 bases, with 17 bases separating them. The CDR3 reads CASSQTRGVYGYTF. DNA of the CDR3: TGTGCCAGCTCCCAAACCAGGGGAGTCTATGGCTACACCTTC.